The 25 T cell receptor beta chains presented below share a single source sample, sequenced in a study of identical twins. Via MiXCR, TCRdb re-called the 5' RACE reads, giving one row per CDR3 protein. The sample has approximately 220,000 distinct CDR3 sequences; 6% to 8% are singletons. The sample also formed part of further work on yellow fever vaccine responses in identical twins.

What was sequenced was CD8+ T cells sorted from blood. These receptor sequences come from a woman aged 18-29 years in good health.

The table lists this clonotype with many counts. The genes are TRBV5-1 and TRBJ2-7; no firm D call. CDR1 and CDR2 from the germline V gene are SGHRS and YFSETQ. The length of the CDR3 is 12 residues. Trimming shortened V by 4 bases and J by 3 bases, and 8 bases separated the two germline ends. The CDR3 is CASSPSVYEQYF. The DNA for the CDR3 is TGCGCCAGCAGCCCCAGCGTCTACGAGCAGTACTTC. Using reference TRBV5-1 and TRBJ2-7 for the parts outside the CDR3, the full variable domain is KAGVTQTPRYLIKTRGQQVTLSCSPISGHRSVSWYQQTPGQGLQFLFEYFSETQRNKGNFPGRFSGRQFSNSRSEMNVSTLELGDSALYLCASSPSVYEQYFGPGTRLTVT.

This clonotype was recorded at least ten times. V usage is TRBV27 and J usage is TRBJ2-3; 11 bases are a match to TRBD2. Per germline, CDR1 MNHEY and CDR2 SMNVEV (reference sequence). CDR3 length: 15 amino acids. The trim removed 5 bases at V and 5 bases at J, leaving 6 bases unmatched. CDR3 nucleotides: TGTGCCAGCAGTACTAGCGGGGGTGATGGAGATACGCAGTATTTT. Translation: CASSTSGGDGDTQYF.

This clonotype was counted ten times or more. The rearrangement uses TRBV4-1 and TRBJ2-5, with TRBD1 identical over 8 bases. This CDR3 spans 17 amino acids. V lost 4 bases, J lost 3 bases, and 13 bases stayed unmatched. The germline V gene has CDR1 MGHRA and CDR2 YSYEKL. Written as DNA, the CDR3 is TGCGCCAGCAGCCGGATAGAGACAGGGGAGGTGGAAGAGACCCAGTACTTC. This gives the protein CASSRIETGEVEETQYF.

This clonotype was recorded many times. The CDR3 DNA is TGTGCCAGCAGTCCGACAGATACGCAGTATTTT. This encodes CASSPTDTQYF. The rearrangement uses TRBV12-3 or TRBV12-4 and TRBJ2-3; no clear D. Deletions cut 5 bases from V and 3 bases from J, with 3 bases between. The CDR3 consists of 11 residues.

The chain combines TRBV6-5 with TRBJ2-7; a weak D match, TRBD2 (6 bases). There are 15 residues in the CDR3. V lost 0 bases to trimming and J lost 9 bases, with 18 bases between them. Germline V gene lookup returns CDR1 MNHEY and CDR2 SVGAGI. The CDR3 loop reads CASSYSLASDLWQYF. As DNA, the CDR3 is TGTGCCAGCAGTTACTCGTTGGCTAGCGACTTATGGCAGTACTTC.

The chain links TRBV12-3 or TRBV12-4 to TRBJ2-2, with no clear D. V lost 7 bases, J lost 2 bases, and 17 bases lay in between. The CDR3 length is 16 residues. CDR3 sequence reads: CASNPVKGLNTGELFF. In DNA form, the CDR3 reads TGTGCCAGCAACCCGGTCAAGGGCCTCAACACCGGGGAGCTGTTTTTT.

This clonotype was observed a few times. The rearrangement uses TRBV20-1 and TRBJ2-1; possibly TRBD2 for D (6 bases). Between the trimmed V and J ends, which lost 6 bases and 4 bases, there was a span of 13 bases. The CDR3 covers 13 residues. In germline, CDR1 is DFQATT, CDR2 SNEGSKA (reference sequence). In nucleotides, the CDR3 is TGCAGTGCCGGGACTTCAAGTTACAATGAGCAGTTCTTC. This translates into CSAGTSSYNEQFF.

This clonotype was seen many times. Compared with germline, one end of the junction differs, possibly owing to a read error. The rearrangement links TRBV5-1 to TRBJ1-5; D unresolved. The CDR3 length is 9 residues. Germline CDR1 is SGHRS and CDR2 is YFSETQ. CDR3 sequence: CASSLGPDF. For the CDR3, the DNA is TGCGCCAGCAGCTTGGGACCGGATTTT.

This clonotype was counted ten times or more. The CDR3 sequence: CASSRLAGSTDTQYF. CDR3 DNA sequence: TGTGCCAGCAGCAGGCTAGCGGGAAGCACAGATACGCAGTATTTT. The chain employs TRBV6-4 and TRBJ2-3; 9 bases are a match to TRBD2. Per germline, CDR1 MRHNA and CDR2 SNTAGT. This CDR3 contains 15 residues. The V segment lost 6 bases and the J segment 0 bases; nucleotides outside the gene matches: 4.

This clonotype was recorded a few times. V is TRBV18 and J is TRBJ2-2; D remains ambiguous. Germline CDR1 is KGHSH and CDR2 is LQKENI. The V end lost 3 bases, the J end lost 0 bases, and 11 bases lay between the germline ends. The CDR3 has 16 residues. CDR3 sequence (DNA): TGTGCCAGCTCACCTGCACGGAGCGCGAACACCGGGGAGCTGTTTTTT. It encodes CASSPARSANTGELFF.

This clonotype turned up a few times. The chain carries TRBV12-3 or TRBV12-4 and TRBJ1-5; no reliable D call. Trimming took off 3 bases at V and 0 bases at J, with 9 bases between the two ends. The CDR3 totals 15 residues. CDR3 protein: CASSLKEDSNQPQHF. CDR3 DNA: TGTGCCAGCAGTTTGAAAGAGGATAGCAATCAGCCCCAGCATTTT.

This clonotype occurred many times. J is TRBJ1-1 and V is TRBV3-1; maybe TRBD1 (6 bases). CDR1 and CDR2 from the germline V gene are LGHDT and YNNKEL (reference sequence). V shed 4 bases and J shed 8 bases, with 23 bases lying between them. The CDR3 is 16 residues long. The CDR3: CASSPTSGGHEPEAFF. The CDR3 nucleotides read TGTGCCAGCAGCCCAACATCTGGGGGACACGAACCGGAAGCTTTCTTT.

The sample holds a few counts of this clonotype. The chain joins TRBV27 to TRBJ1-2, with D unclear. V was shortened by 7 bases and J by 3 bases, with 12 bases between the two germline ends. CDR1 and CDR2 (germline): MNHEY, SMNVEV (reference sequence). There are 13 residues in the CDR3. The CDR3, as DNA: TGTGCCAGCATGGGATCCGGGGACTATGGCTACACCTTC. Translated: CASMGSGDYGYTF.

The J gene is TRBJ2-3, the V gene TRBV6-5; D may be TRBD1 or TRBD2 (8 bases each). Trimming removed 0 bases from V and 6 bases from J, with 19 bases in between. Germline V lookup: CDR1 MNHEY, CDR2 SVGAGI. The CDR3 covers 17 residues. The DNA for the CDR3 is TGTGCCAGCAGTTACTCAGCTAGCGGGTACAGGGGGGATACGCAGTATTTT. Translation: CASSYSASGYRGDTQYF.

This clonotype was seen only a few times. The chain is built from TRBV11-3 and TRBJ2-5; the match to TRBD1 covers 7 bases. V shed 4 bases and J 3 bases; nucleotides not matched to a gene: 2. The CDR3 length is 13 residues. Germline V gene lookup returns CDR1 SGHNT and CDR2 YENEEA. This CDR3 reads CASSSTGEETQYF. In DNA, the CDR3 is TGTGCCAGCAGCTCCACAGGGGAAGAGACCCAGTACTTC.

Ten or more counts support this clonotype. The chain employs TRBV20-1 and TRBJ1-5, with 8 bases that match TRBD1. Germline trimming cut 4 bases from V and 7 bases from J; bases unmatched to any gene: 3. This CDR3 has 12 residues. Germline V CDR1 and CDR2: DFQATT, SNEGSKA (reference sequence). The CDR3 here is CSATQGGQPQHF. The DNA for the CDR3 is TGCAGTGCTACACAGGGGGGACAGCCCCAGCATTTT.

This clonotype has a count of ten or more. The chain combines TRBV12-3 or TRBV12-4 with TRBJ2-1, with 7 nucleotides matching TRBD1. This CDR3 region has 15 residues. The V gene end was trimmed by 6 bases and the J gene end by 5 bases; junction bases not matched to a gene: 10. CDR3 in amino acids: CASRLTGVRDNEQFF. The CDR3, as DNA: TGTGCCAGCAGGTTAACAGGGGTTCGAGACAATGAGCAGTTCTTC.

There are many counts of this clonotype. The chain carries TRBV4-1 and TRBJ2-5, with TRBD2 matching 11 bases. Per germline, CDR1 MGHRA and CDR2 YSYEKL. The trim removed 1 base at V and 0 bases at J, leaving 7 bases unmatched. The CDR3 consists of 18 residues. For the CDR3, the DNA is TGCGCCAGCAGCCAAGTTCAGAGGACTAGCGGGTACCAAGAGACCCAGTACTTC. Its translation: CASSQVQRTSGYQETQYF.

This chain uses TRBV20-1 with TRBJ2-7; D is undetermined. The CDR3 is 14 residues long. Deletions cut 0 bases from V and 1 base from J, with 10 bases between. The V gene's germline CDR1 is DFQATT and CDR2 SNEGSKA (reference sequence). The CDR3 reads CSARDPVSSYEQYF. Here the CDR3 DNA reads TGCAGTGCTAGAGATCCGGTATCTTCCTACGAGCAGTACTTC.

This clonotype was found many times. The gene calls are TRBV4-1 and TRBJ2-3; D gene ambiguous. The V gene lost 0 bases and the J gene lost 4 bases, with 11 bases spanning the gap. The CDR3 extends over 15 amino acids. Germline CDR1 MGHRA, CDR2 YSYEKL. The DNA of the CDR3 is TGCGCCAGCAGCCAAGATCACACGTTTCCAGATACGCAGTATTTT. Its protein is CASSQDHTFPDTQYF.

In this sample, this clonotype turned up many times. The chain joins TRBV12-3 or TRBV12-4 to TRBJ2-2; D possibly matches TRBD1 or TRBD2 (7 bases each). The CDR3 is 15 residues long. The ends were cut back, 3 bases at V and 4 bases at J, with 12 bases in the middle. DNA of the CDR3: TGTGCCAGCAGTTTCCAGGGGGGGGCCACCGGGGAGCTGTTTTTT. It specifies CASSFQGGATGELFF.

This clonotype was picked up a small number of times. This chain links TRBV4-1 with TRBJ1-2, with D perhaps TRBD1 (5 bases). Looked up from germline, CDR1 is MGHRA and CDR2 is YSYEKL. Deletions cut 0 bases from V and 4 bases from J, with 9 bases between. The CDR3 consists of 14 residues. The CDR3 nucleotides read TGCGCCAGCAGCCAAGATTCAGGGACCTATGGCTACACCTTC. It is translated as CASSQDSGTYGYTF.

The chain is built from TRBV3-1 and TRBJ2-1; TRBD2 matches at 10 bases. The V segment lost 4 bases and the J segment 7 bases; nucleotides outside the gene matches: 16. This CDR3 region has 18 residues. In germline, CDR1 is LGHDT, CDR2 YNNKEL (reference sequence). The DNA of the CDR3 is TGTGCCAGCAGCCCCCGGTTGATAGCGGGGGGCTATCGGAATGAGCAGTTCTTC. Protein: CASSPRLIAGGYRNEQFF.

The chain links TRBV20-1 to TRBJ2-5, with D tentatively TRBD2 (6 bases). Trimming removed 5 bases at V and 0 bases at J, with 16 bases between. CDR1 and CDR2 from the germline V gene are DFQATT and SNEGSKA (reference sequence). There are 15 residues in the CDR3. CDR3 nucleotides: TGCAGTGCTGCCCGCGGGGTACCGTACCAAGAGACCCAGTACTTC. This gives the protein CSAARGVPYQETQYF.

V gene TRBV5-1 combines with J gene TRBJ2-4, with TRBD1 matching 10 bases. The germline V gene encodes CDR1 SGHRS and CDR2 YFSETQ. J was trimmed by 0 bases and V by 4 bases; bases with no gene match: 10. The CDR3 sequence is 18 residues long. CDR3 in amino acids: CASSVGTGDLLAKNIQYF. CDR3 DNA sequence: TGCGCCAGCAGCGTCGGGACAGGGGACTTGCTAGCCAAAAACATTCAGTACTTC.